The source of this TCR beta chain is a study of cytotoxic CD8 clonotypes in ibrutinib-treated CLL. For this clone: The antigen is unknown.

Study-wide findings and caveats: Rare overall, public clonotypes shrank or held steady under therapy.

CDR1 and CDR2 (germline): SNHLY, FYNNEI. The CDR3 contains 13 residues. Trimming shortened V by 7 bases and J by 9 bases, and 16 bases separated the two germline ends. Sequencing was designed to attain a depth spanning 1 in 200,000 to 1 in 1 million T cells. The repertoire was sequenced with immunoSEQ multiplex PCR; TCRdb's copy has only in-frame clones and lacks some. Of about 50,000 clones in the sample, around 78% were seen once. The sample consisted of PBMCs, taken after 24 months of ibrutinib treatment. The TCR comes from a human donor with chronic lymphocytic leukemia. This sequence joins TRBV2 and TRBJ2-1, with D possibly being TRBD2 (6 bases). The CDR3 sequence: CASMEGKGGEQFF. The CDR3 DNA is TGTGCCAGCATGGAGGGAAAGGGAGGTGAGCAGTTCTTC.